This entry features one TCR beta chain sequence. In the authors' workflow: Amplified reference gene primers provided the basis for estimating nucleated cell counts. Method: immunoSEQ multiplex PCR; TCRdb's copy keeps in-frame clones and lacks some. D and trimming come from the DNA, and the V and J calls and clone size come from that table. The table records fewer than 300,000 clones, roughly 88% of them present only once. Germline CDR1 is GTSNPN and CDR2 is SVGIG (reference sequence). V shed 1 base and J shed 2 bases, with 8 bases lying between them. The CDR3 runs to 13 residues. This sample is part of a study of blood T cell repertoires in COVID-19. Study-level background: The origin of the acute and convalescent COVID-19 samples was the United States, Italy and Spain.

The genes are TRBV30 and TRBJ1-1, with D tentatively TRBD1 (5 bases). Input material: peripheral blood. The TCR was taken from a human donor with COVID-19, enrolled during active disease. The donor label of this sample is uncertain. DNA of the CDR3: TGTGCCTGGAGTGGACAGCAAAACACTGAAGCTTTCTTT. Residues: CAWSGQQNTEAFF.